The clone carrying this T cell receptor beta chain has more than one count but fewer than ten. Its antigen is currently unknown. 13 Jbeta primers and 60 Vbeta primers were used for the PCR. Assay used: immunoSEQ multiplex PCR; TCRdb lists only in-frame clones, some missing. The sample holds about 120,000 clones, around 81% seen once. This sample was included in a study of cytomegalovirus exposure and HLA in healthy donors. V dropped 2 bases and J dropped 5; count of bases not matched to a gene: 1. This CDR3 comprises 12 residues. Germline-derived CDR1 and CDR2 are SQVTM and ANQGSEA. Findings of the study overall: Fewer N-insertions (relative to the roughly 730-donor mean) were reportedly seen in an Asian-associated ancestry cluster in a later analysis. Most TCR sequences were rare, but some public TCRs occurred in many donors.

The chain has TRBV29-1 and TRBJ1-1; 8 nucleotides match TRBD1. The sequence was collected from a woman between 35 and 50 years old in good health and CMV-seronegative. Sequences were obtained from PBMCs. The CDR3 DNA follows: TGCAGCGTTGAACAGGGGGCTACTGAAGCTTTCTTT. Its protein is CSVEQGATEAFF.